These 20 T cell receptor beta chains share one sample of origin, sequenced in a study of radiation and T cells in renal cell carcinoma. Treatment: treatment-naive control, cytoreductive nephrectomy. TCRdb's copy holds only in-frame clones and misses some; the assay was immunoSEQ multiplex PCR. The table has some 8,800 clones, around 61% seen once; the top ten hold about a fifth. The sequenced sample was tumor tissue, obtained from a patient whose treatment was nephrectomy without radiotherapy. Every receptor here comes from a man aged 60 to 75 with renal cell carcinoma.

This chain links TRBV6-6 with TRBJ2-7, with D perhaps TRBD1 (6 bases). V shed 5 bases and J shed 4 bases, with 12 bases lying between them. Germline V lookup: CDR1 MNHNY, CDR2 SVGAGI (reference sequence). This CDR3 region has 13 residues. The CDR3 spells CASSPLGTYEQYF. CDR3 nucleotide sequence: TGTGCCAGCAGTCCACTAGGGACATACGAGCAGTACTTC.

The V gene is TRBV7-2, the J gene TRBJ2-1; 10 bases map to TRBD2. The CDR3 totals 18 residues. Germline V gene lookup returns CDR1 SGHTA and CDR2 FQGNSA. V shed 3 bases, J shed 0 bases, and the junction held 8 bases outside the gene matches. The CDR3 protein is CASSFQTSGDGSYNEQFF. The CDR3 DNA reads as TGTGCCAGCAGCTTCCAAACTAGCGGGGATGGCTCCTACAATGAGCAGTTCTTC.

Sample share makes this clone medium-sized. V is TRBV27 and J is TRBJ2-7; perhaps TRBD2 as D (5 bases). The germline V and J ends were trimmed by 7 bases and 3 bases, with 16 bases remaining between them. Per germline, CDR1 MNHEY and CDR2 SMNVEV (reference sequence). This CDR3 contains 14 residues. CDR3 sequence (DNA): TGTGCCAGCACCTCGGGGTCCTTATTCTACGAGCAGTACTTC. As protein: CASTSGSLFYEQYF.

This chain connects TRBV6-6 to TRBJ2-7; 10 positions agree with TRBD1. The CDR3 length is 14 residues. The germline gives CDR1 MNHNY, CDR2 SVGAGI (reference sequence). Losses at the gene ends were 6 bases for V and 2 bases for J; bases not matched to a gene: 4. CDR3 DNA sequence: TGTGCCAGCAGGCCCGGGACAGGGGCCTACGAGCAGTACTTC. This translates into CASRPGTGAYEQYF.

The genes are TRBV7-2 and TRBJ1-4; 7 bases match TRBD1. V lost 5 bases to trimming and J lost 7 bases; unmatched junction nucleotides: 10. CDR1 is SGHTA and CDR2 is FQGNSA in the germline V gene. The CDR3 sequence is 15 residues long. CDR3: CASSPEGAHGEKLFF. In DNA form, the CDR3 reads TGTGCCAGCAGCCCCGAGGGGGCGCACGGTGAAAAACTGTTTTTT. Full variable domain (outside the CDR3, taken from reference TRBV7-2 and TRBJ1-4): GAGVSQSPSNKVTEKGKDVELRCDPISGHTALYWYRQSLGQGLEFLIYFQGNSAPDKSGLPSDRFSAERTGGSVSTLTIQRTQQEDSAVYLCASSPEGAHGEKLFFGSGTQLSVL.

The V call is TRBV9, the J call TRBJ2-1; D is perhaps TRBD2 (8 bases). Looked up from germline, CDR1 is SGDLS and CDR2 is YYNGEE. This CDR3 region has 11 residues. Between the trimmed V and J ends, which lost 10 bases and 9 bases, there was a span of 14 bases. Here the CDR3 reads CASGRGLEQFF. The CDR3 coding sequence is TGTGCCTCCGGGAGGGGGCTTGAGCAGTTCTTC.

The rearrangement joins TRBV19 to TRBJ2-2, with no clear D. Germline V gene lookup returns CDR1 LNHDA and CDR2 SQIVND (reference sequence). V was pared by 6 bases and J by 6 bases, with 8 bases between. This CDR3 region has 12 residues. The CDR3 reads CASSPLPGELFF. CDR3 bases: TGTGCCAGTAGCCCCCTCCCCGGGGAGCTGTTTTTT. Drawing the rest from reference TRBV19 and TRBJ2-2, the complete variable domain is DGGITQSPKYLFRKEGQNVTLSCEQNLNHDAMYWYRQDPGQGLRLIYYSQIVNDFQKGDIAEGYSVSREKKESFPLTVTSAQKNPTAFYLCASSPLPGELFFGEGSRLTVL.

The V gene is TRBV7-3, the J gene TRBJ1-1; a weak D match, TRBD1 (6 bases). The CDR3 is made up of 14 amino acids. The germline V gene encodes CDR1 SGHTA and CDR2 FQGTGA. V was trimmed by 5 bases and J by 8 bases, leaving 18 bases between them. The CDR3 DNA reads TGTGCCAGCAGCGCCCTATCGGGGGGCACAGAAGCTTTCTTT. It specifies CASSALSGGTEAFF.

The rearrangement links TRBV2 to TRBJ2-5; a weak D match, TRBD1 (5 bases). V was pared by 5 bases and J by 0 bases, with 19 bases between. Per the germline V gene, CDR1 is SNHLY and CDR2 is FYNNEI. CDR3 length equals 17 residues. CDR3 in DNA: TGTGCCAGCAGTAAAGTTGCAGGGTTCCTCTACCAAGAGACCCAGTACTTC. This encodes CASSKVAGFLYQETQYF. The whole variable domain, filled in from reference TRBV2 and TRBJ2-5, reads EPEVTQTPSHQVTQMGQEVILRCVPISNHLYFYWYRQILGQKVEFLVSFYNNEISEKSEIFDDQFSVERPDGSNFTLKIRSTKLEDSAMYFCASSKVAGFLYQETQYFGPGTRLLVL.

This sequence joins TRBV18 and TRBJ2-5; possibly TRBD1 for D (6 bases). The germline CDR1 and CDR2 sequences are KGHSH and LQKENI. The length of the CDR3 is 13 residues. V was cut by 5 bases and J by 3 bases, with 10 bases left in between. The CDR3 loop reads CASSARTEETQYF. CDR3 bases: TGTGCCAGCTCAGCACGGACAGAAGAGACCCAGTACTTC.

J is TRBJ2-5 and V is TRBV5-4, with 7 bases fitting TRBD2. The V and J ends lost 7 bases and 5 bases, in that order; junction bases with no gene match: 11. The CDR3 has 14 residues. Germline CDR1 SGHNT, CDR2 YYREEE (reference sequence). The CDR3 DNA follows: TGTGCCAGCTCCGGGGGAGCGGGGCAGGAGACCCAGTACTTC. It yields the protein CASSGGAGQETQYF.

This chain connects TRBV18 to TRBJ2-1; D call uncertain. This CDR3 has 13 residues. Germline V lookup: CDR1 KGHSH, CDR2 LQKENI. V lost 6 bases to trimming and J lost 9 bases, with 15 bases between them. This CDR3 reads CASSHLGSAEQFF. In DNA form, the CDR3 reads TGTGCCAGCTCCCACCTAGGGTCCGCTGAGCAGTTCTTC.

This chain connects TRBV7-2 to TRBJ2-7; possibly TRBD2 for D (5 bases). This CDR3 contains 14 residues. V dropped 1 base and J dropped 6 bases, with 13 bases sitting between them. Germline CDR1 is SGHTA and CDR2 is FQGNSA. Here the CDR3 reads CASSLGVGVGEQYF. The CDR3 DNA is TGTGCCAGCAGCTTAGGGGTGGGAGTCGGCGAGCAGTACTTC.

The chain combines TRBV30 with TRBJ1-3; D not resolved. The CDR3 is made up of 15 amino acids. The germline V gene has CDR1 GTSNPN and CDR2 SVGIG (reference sequence). Trimming left V 2 bases short and J 3 bases short, with 14 bases between. CDR3 region: CAWSFGIGHGNTIYF. In DNA, the CDR3 is TGTGCCTGGAGTTTCGGGATCGGCCATGGAAACACCATATATTTT.

This sequence joins TRBV5-1 and TRBJ2-5; 10 bases align to TRBD1. Germline CDR1 SGHRS, CDR2 YFSETQ. This CDR3 region has 16 residues. V shed 2 bases, J shed 4 bases, and the junction held 8 bases outside the gene matches. The CDR3 DNA reads as TGCGCCAGCAGCTTCCTTGGGACAGGGGTGGGAGAGACCCAGTACTTC. Protein: CASSFLGTGVGETQYF.

This clone is termed medium-sized. The gene calls are TRBV2 and TRBJ2-2; 13 bases agree with TRBD2. Trimming took 6 bases from V and 3 from J; bases not matched to a gene: 4. This CDR3 comprises 16 residues. Germline loops: CDR1 SNHLY, CDR2 FYNNEI. CDR3 amino acids: CASRTSGRTYTGELFF. The CDR3 region has the DNA TGTGCCAGCAGGACTAGCGGGAGGACGTACACCGGGGAGCTGTTTTTT.

The CDR3, as DNA: TGTGCCCTGACAGGGGGACTCACCGGGGAGCTGTTTTTT. This gives the protein CALTGGLTGELFF. The gene calls are TRBV30 and TRBJ2-2, with TRBD1 matching 9 bases. The CDR3 has 13 residues. V gave up 8 bases and J gave up 4 bases; unmatched junction bases: 5. Germline CDR1 reads GTSNPN; CDR2 reads SVGIG (reference sequence).

The chain links TRBV7-8 to TRBJ2-5, with TRBD2 matching over 7 bases. The CDR3 is made up of 14 amino acids. The germline CDR1 and CDR2 sequences are SGHVS and FQNEAQ. The ends lost 3 bases at V and 5 bases at J; junction bases unmatched: 6. The CDR3 region has the DNA TGTGCCAGCAGCTTGGGGGGGACCGCGGAGACCCAGTACTTC. Translating gives CASSLGGTAETQYF.

This chain uses TRBV13 with TRBJ1-2; 7 bases match TRBD1. CDR1 PRHDT and CDR2 FYEKMQ come from the germline V gene (reference sequence). The length of the CDR3 is 15 residues. The trim removed 2 bases at V and 3 bases at J, leaving 6 bases unmatched. Written as DNA, the CDR3 is TGTGCCAGCAGCTTAACAGGGGAGGTGTACTATGGCTACACCTTC. Translating gives CASSLTGEVYYGYTF.

The genes are TRBV5-4 and TRBJ2-1; 11 bases fit TRBD2. Per the germline V gene, CDR1 is SGHNT and CDR2 is YYREEE (reference sequence). The CDR3 has 16 amino acids. J gave up 8 bases and V 2 bases, and 9 bases lay outside the gene matches. CDR3 nucleotides: TGTGCCAGCAGCTTAAGGGCTAGCGGGAGGCCCCATGAGCAGTTCTTC. Residues: CASSLRASGRPHEQFF.